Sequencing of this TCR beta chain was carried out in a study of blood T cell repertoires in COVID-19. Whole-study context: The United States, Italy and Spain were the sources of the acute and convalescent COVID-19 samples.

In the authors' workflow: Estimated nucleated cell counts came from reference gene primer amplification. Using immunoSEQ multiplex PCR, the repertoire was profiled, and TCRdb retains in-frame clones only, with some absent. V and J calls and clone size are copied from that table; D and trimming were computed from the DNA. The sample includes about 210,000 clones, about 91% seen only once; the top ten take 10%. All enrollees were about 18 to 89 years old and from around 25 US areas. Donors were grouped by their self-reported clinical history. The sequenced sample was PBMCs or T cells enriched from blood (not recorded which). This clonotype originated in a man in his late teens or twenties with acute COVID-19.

This chain's CDR3 is CASSEQGGRSPLHF. CDR3 nucleotides: TGTGCCAGCAGTGAACAGGGGGGAAGGTCACCCCTCCACTTT. The rearrangement uses TRBV6-1 and TRBJ1-6; 7 bases fit TRBD1. This CDR3 is 14 amino acids long. V was pared by 2 bases and J by 10 bases, with 5 bases of the junction left unmatched. In germline, CDR1 is MNHNS, CDR2 SASEGT.